Below, 23 T cell receptor beta chains from the same sample are listed, as sequenced in a study of T-cell reconstitution after alpha-beta-depleted transplantation in children. As it was prepared, the TCRbeta library received unique molecular identifiers. TCRdb independently ran MiXCR on the PCR reads; one entry per CDR3 protein. This table holds some 300,000 distinct CDR3 sequences, roughly a tenth found once. Sequenced material: PBMCs, taken before TCRalphabeta/CD19-depleted stem cell transplant. The receptors originated from a boy in the first two years of life with acute myeloid leukemia, due to receive a stem cell transplant.

J is TRBJ1-2 and V is TRBV6-1; no reliable D call. CDR3 length: 13 amino acids. Deletions cut 2 bases from V and 3 bases from J, with 7 bases between. CDR1 and CDR2 from the germline V gene are MNHNS and SASEGT. CDR3 DNA: TGTGCCAGCAGTGAAAGGGTCCACTATGGCTACACCTTC. It is translated as CASSERVHYGYTF.

This clonotype was picked up a small number of times. This chain joins TRBV20-1 and TRBJ1-2, with 8 bases that match TRBD1. Germline CDR1 and CDR2: DFQATT and SNEGSKA (reference sequence). The length of the CDR3 is 12 residues. V lost 3 bases, J lost 9 bases, and 6 bases stayed unmatched. The CDR3 loop reads CSARPDRGRYTF. The CDR3 DNA reads as TGCAGTGCTAGGCCCGACAGGGGACGCTACACCTTC.

At least ten counts were recorded for this clonotype. For the CDR3, the DNA is TGTGCCAGCAGCTTCACTAGTCTGGGGAATGAGCAGTTCTTC. The encoded protein is CASSFTSLGNEQFF. The chain joins TRBV7-8 to TRBJ2-1, with D possibly matching TRBD2 (5 bases). V was pared by 3 bases and J by 7 bases, with 13 bases between. From germline, CDR1 is SGHVS and CDR2 FQNEAQ. The CDR3 has 14 amino acids.

The chain combines TRBV18 with TRBJ2-1; a weak D match, TRBD2 (5 bases). The germline V and J ends were trimmed by 3 bases and 8 bases, with 17 bases remaining between them. Per germline, CDR1 KGHSH and CDR2 LQKENI. This CDR3 region has 15 residues. The CDR3 DNA sequence: TGTGCCAGCTCACCCCTGACTACGCCCTCGGATGAGCAGTTCTTC. Residues: CASSPLTTPSDEQFF.

About this clonotype: A much larger clone is a single base away; this may be a read error. The V and J genes are TRBV12-3 or TRBV12-4 and TRBJ2-1, with a possible D match to TRBD2 (6 bases). The CDR3 totals 12 residues. The chain's CDR3 is CATERGGDERFF. As DNA, the CDR3 is TGTGCCACCGAACGGGGCGGGGATGAGCGGTTCTTC.

This clonotype has ten or more counts. This rearrangement joins TRBV5-1 to TRBJ2-3; D call uncertain. Trimming took 4 bases from V and 6 from J, leaving 9 bases between them. This CDR3 has 12 amino acids. From germline, CDR1 is SGHRS and CDR2 YFSETQ. As DNA, the CDR3 is TGCGCCAGCAGCCATGCAGCGGATACGCAGTATTTT. It specifies CASSHAADTQYF.

Many counts were recorded for this clonotype. This rearrangement joins TRBV27 to TRBJ1-2; no reliable D call. Trimming removed 2 bases from V and 3 bases from J, with 13 bases in between. Germline V gives CDR1 MNHEY, CDR2 SMNVEV (reference sequence). CDR3 size: 15 residues. CDR3 nucleotides: TGTGCCAGCAGTTTAAAATCAAACTTTTACTATGGCTACACCTTC. Its protein is CASSLKSNFYYGYTF.

A remark on this clonotype: This sequence may be a read error, since a much larger clone differs from it by one base. The chain is built from TRBV6-1 and TRBJ2-5; D tentatively fits TRBD1 or TRBD2 (5 bases each). The germline CDR1 and CDR2 sequences are MNHNS and SASEGT. V was cut by 5 bases and J by 5 bases, with 18 bases left in between. The CDR3 extends over 15 amino acids. As DNA, the CDR3 is TGTGCCAGCAGTCTCCGGGACGGAAAACATGAGACCCAGTACTTC. This gives the protein CASSLRDGKHETQYF.

This clonotype turned up a few times. The V gene is TRBV12-3 or TRBV12-4, the J gene TRBJ2-5; 11 bases agree with TRBD2. The junction had 12 bases not matched to a gene; V was cut back by 5 bases and J by 7 bases. The CDR3 length is 16 residues. The CDR3 region is CASSTPGLAVLGTQYF. In nucleotides, the CDR3 is TGTGCCAGCAGTACTCCGGGACTAGCGGTTTTAGGGACCCAGTACTTC.

This clonotype was seen repeatedly, ten times or more. V and J are TRBV25-1 and TRBJ2-5; 7 bases agree with TRBD2. Trimming at V came to 4 bases and at J to 0 bases, leaving 5 bases not matched to a gene. The CDR3 has 15 residues. CDR1 MGHDK and CDR2 SYGVNS come from the germline V gene. The CDR3 sequence: CASSVGTTYQETQYF. The CDR3 region has the DNA TGTGCCAGCAGTGTAGGGACTACGTACCAAGAGACCCAGTACTTC.

This clonotype was seen repeatedly, ten times or more. This sequence joins TRBV6-5 and TRBJ2-2; D not resolved. Germline loops: CDR1 MNHEY, CDR2 SVGAGI. The CDR3 has 15 amino acids. V was pared by 1 base and J by 1 base, with 7 bases between. CDR3 loop: CASSYWAGNTGELFF. DNA for the CDR3: TGTGCCAGCAGTTACTGGGCAGGGAACACCGGGGAGCTGTTTTTT.

In this sample, this clonotype turned up a few times. J is TRBJ2-1 and V is TRBV7-2, with D maybe TRBD2 (6 bases). Germline-derived CDR1 and CDR2 are SGHTA and FQGNSA. Between the trimmed V and J ends, which lost 3 bases and 4 bases, there was a span of 13 bases. The CDR3 is 15 residues long. As DNA, the CDR3 is TGTGCCAGCAGCTTCGGAGGGGTTTGGTACAATGAGCAGTTCTTC. Amino acids: CASSFGGVWYNEQFF.

This clonotype was counted ten times or more. This chain connects TRBV4-3 to TRBJ2-1, with a tentative D call TRBD2 (6 bases). V gave up 0 bases and J gave up 4 bases, with 16 bases separating them. From germline, CDR1 is LGHNA and CDR2 YSLEER. The CDR3 has 17 residues. CDR3 protein: CASSQDLRSSEYNEQFF. The DNA for the CDR3 is TGCGCCAGCAGCCAAGATCTGCGGTCTAGCGAATACAATGAGCAGTTCTTC.

This clonotype was observed at least ten times. The chain recombines TRBV27 with TRBJ2-1; D ambiguous. V gave up 6 bases and J gave up 5 bases, with 5 bases separating them. Per germline, CDR1 MNHEY and CDR2 SMNVEV (reference sequence). The CDR3 spans 11 residues. CDR3 nucleotides: TGTGCCAGCAGGCCTAACAATGAGCAGTTCTTC. Translation gives CASRPNNEQFF.

This clonotype has a handful of counts. The CDR3 loop reads CSARDVPTGTGYEQYF. The CDR3 nucleotides read TGCAGTGCTAGAGATGTCCCGACAGGCACCGGCTACGAGCAGTACTTC. The chain links TRBV20-1 to TRBJ2-7; a weak D match, TRBD1 (6 bases). Germline CDR1 and CDR2: DFQATT and SNEGSKA (reference sequence). V gave up 0 bases and J gave up 3 bases, with 18 bases separating them. This CDR3 contains 16 residues.

A few counts support this clonotype. The chain has TRBV7-2 and TRBJ2-7; D is possibly TRBD1 or TRBD2 (5 bases each). The CDR3 consists of 16 residues. Germline values: CDR1 SGHTA, CDR2 FQGNSA. Trimming cost V 3 bases and J 3 bases, with 18 bases left between them. The CDR3 DNA reads as TGTGCCAGCAGCTTGGGCCTGCGGGCAGGGTTCTACGAGCAGTACTTC. It yields the protein CASSLGLRAGFYEQYF. Filled out from reference TRBV7-2 and TRBJ2-7, the complete variable domain reads GAGVSQSPSNKVTEKGKDVELRCDPISGHTALYWYRQSLGQGLEFLIYFQGNSAPDKSGLPSDRFSAERTGGSVSTLTIQRTQQEDSAVYLCASSLGLRAGFYEQYFGPGTRLTVT.

This chain joins TRBV5-6 and TRBJ2-7, with D tentatively TRBD1 or TRBD2 (5 bases each). The CDR3 covers 14 residues. The ends were cut back, 2 bases at V and 2 bases at J, with 11 bases in the middle. CDR1 is SGHDT and CDR2 is YYEEEE in the germline V gene. The CDR3 region has the DNA TGTGCCAGCAGCTTCGAGGGGTGGACCTACGAGCAGTACTTC. Protein product: CASSFEGWTYEQYF. Drawing the rest from reference TRBV5-6 and TRBJ2-7, the complete variable domain is DAGVTQSPTHLIKTRGQQVTLRCSPKSGHDTVSWYQQALGQGPQFIFQYYEEEERQRGNFPDRFSGHQFPNYSSELNVNALLLGDSALYLCASSFEGWTYEQYFGPGTRLTVT.

The genes are TRBV28 and TRBJ1-1, with a tentative D call TRBD1 (5 bases). The germline V gene encodes CDR1 MDHEN and CDR2 SYDVKM. The CDR3 loop spans 11 amino acids. V lost 4 bases and J 11 bases, leaving 11 bases between the germline ends. This CDR3 reads CASSSTRGAFF. CDR3 coding DNA: TGTGCCAGCAGTTCAACCCGGGGGGCTTTCTTT.

This clonotype was seen at least ten times. V gene TRBV4-2 combines with J gene TRBJ2-1; D is ambiguous. CDR3 length: 13 residues. Looked up from germline, CDR1 is LGHNA and CDR2 is YNFKEQ. Trimming took 1 base from V and 9 from J, leaving 10 bases between them. CDR3 loop: CASSQAGFGEQFF. CDR3 coding DNA: TGTGCCAGCAGCCAAGCGGGTTTTGGTGAGCAGTTCTTC.

This clonotype was counted at least ten times. This chain connects TRBV6-1 to TRBJ1-5; no clear D gene. V dropped 6 bases and J dropped 1 base, with 19 bases sitting between them. Germline CDR1 MNHNS, CDR2 SASEGT. This CDR3 is built from 17 residues. DNA of the CDR3: TGTGCCAGCAGCCTACTTGCGCCCACGGTGAGCAATCAGCCCCAGCATTTT. Its translation: CASSLLAPTVSNQPQHF.

This clonotype was seen at least ten times. The rearrangement uses TRBV7-3 and TRBJ1-1, with D possibly TRBD1 on 6 matching bases. Looked up from germline, CDR1 is SGHTA and CDR2 is FQGTGA. Trimming shortened V by 3 bases and J by 2 bases, and 25 bases separated the two germline ends. The CDR3 is 19 amino acids. CDR3 in amino acids: CASSFPPRTEINVNTEAFF. For the CDR3, the DNA is TGTGCCAGCAGCTTCCCCCCCAGGACAGAAATAAATGTAAACACTGAAGCTTTCTTT.

This clonotype was recorded a few times. The chain is built from TRBV5-6 and TRBJ2-7, with D perhaps TRBD2 (5 bases). Germline loops: CDR1 SGHDT, CDR2 YYEEEE. Trimming removed 2 bases from V and 7 bases from J, with 13 bases in between. The CDR3 contains 13 residues. CDR3 nucleotide sequence: TGTGCCAGCAGCTTTCTGAGGGTTGGAGAGCAGTACTTC. It is translated as CASSFLRVGEQYF.

This clonotype was recorded a few times. The chain carries TRBV7-2 and TRBJ1-3; weak D call: TRBD1 (5 bases). V was pared by 5 bases and J by 0 bases, with 14 bases between. From germline, CDR1 is SGHTA and CDR2 FQGNSA. CDR3 size: 16 residues. The CDR3 DNA follows: TGTGCCAGCAGCACCGCCGGGACGGACTCTGGAAACACCATATATTTT. Its translation: CASSTAGTDSGNTIYF.